Below, 15 T cell receptor beta chains from the same sample are listed, as sequenced in a study of a mutant IDH1 vaccine in newly diagnosed glioma. No antigens are known for them. Time point given: week 5, during vaccination. Alongside topical imiquimod, each dose of vaccine comprised 300 ug of mutant IDH1 20-mer peptide. The table came from immunoSEQ multiplex PCR; TCRdb's copy has only in-frame clones and leaves some out. The table shows approximately 40,000 clones, with approximately 80% occurring only once. Sequencing used PBMCs, obtained from a glioma patient whose treatment included an IDH1 peptide vaccine. The receptors originated from a man between 40 and 49 years old with glioma.

In this sample, this clone turned up once. V usage is TRBV4-2 and J usage is TRBJ1-2; the D gene is possibly TRBD1 (6 bases). Germline V gene lookup returns CDR1 LGHNA and CDR2 YNFKEQ. This CDR3 spans 16 amino acids. V was pared by 0 bases and J by 1 base, with 12 bases between. CDR3 coding DNA: TGTGCCAGCAGCCAAGATCTGAGGGGGAATAACTATGGCTACACCTTC. It yields the protein CASSQDLRGNNYGYTF.

V usage is TRBV7-2 and J usage is TRBJ2-7; D is unresolved. Germline V gives CDR1 SGHTA, CDR2 FQGNSA. Trimming pared 2 bases from V and 0 bases from J, leaving 11 bases between. CDR3 size: 15 residues. CDR3 nucleotide sequence: TGTGCCAGCAGCTTATCATTCCCAAGCTCCTACGAGCAGTACTTC. This sequence encodes CASSLSFPSSYEQYF.

J is TRBJ1-1 and V is TRBV13; 7 bases line up with TRBD1. The CDR3 spans 16 residues. CDR1 and CDR2 (germline): PRHDT, FYEKMQ (reference sequence). Trimming took 2 bases from V and 1 from J; bases not matched to a gene: 7. The CDR3 region has the DNA TGTGCCAGCAGCTTAAGTCGACAGGGTCCGAACACTGAAGCTTTCTTT. This translates into CASSLSRQGPNTEAFF.

CDR3 DNA: TGTGCCAGCAGTCCCAGTCAAGGGGCGGGGACTGAAGCTTTCTTT. This translates into CASSPSQGAGTEAFF. The gene calls are TRBV6-5 and TRBJ1-1; the D gene is possibly TRBD1 (5 bases). This CDR3 contains 15 residues. Germline CDR1 reads MNHEY; CDR2 reads SVGAGI. Between the trimmed V and J ends, which lost 5 bases and 5 bases, there was a span of 18 bases.

The chain has TRBV10-2 and TRBJ2-7; 7 bases are a match to TRBD2. The V gene's germline CDR1 is WSHSY and CDR2 SAAADI. The trim removed 6 bases at V and 6 bases at J, leaving 8 bases unmatched. This CDR3 comprises 13 residues. The CDR3, as DNA: TGCGCCAGCAGATCCAGCGGGGAAAGCGAGCAGTACTTC. Protein sequence: CASRSSGESEQYF.

The V gene is TRBV19, the J gene TRBJ2-7; 9 bases align to TRBD1. This CDR3 is built from 15 residues. Germline values: CDR1 LNHDA, CDR2 SQIVND (reference sequence). The trim removed 3 bases at V and 0 bases at J, leaving 3 bases unmatched. Here the CDR3 DNA reads TGTGCCAGTAGTATGGACAGGGGAAGCTCCTACGAGCAGTACTTC. Translated, it gives CASSMDRGSSYEQYF.

The CDR3, as DNA: TGCGCCAGCAGCCAAGGTACATCCCCTAACTATGGCTACACCTTC. Its protein is CASSQGTSPNYGYTF. The rearrangement uses TRBV4-1 and TRBJ1-2; D unclear. CDR1 is MGHRA, CDR2 YSYEKL, per germline. This CDR3 has 15 residues. V was cut by 1 base and J by 0 bases, with 9 bases left in between.

J is TRBJ1-5 and V is TRBV19; tentatively, D is TRBD1 (5 bases). Trimming pared 0 bases from V and 6 bases from J, leaving 6 bases between. CDR3 size: 13 residues. Germline V CDR1 and CDR2: LNHDA, SQIVND (reference sequence). The CDR3 DNA follows: TGTGCCAGTAGTATAGATGGGGGTCAGCCCCAGCATTTT. Protein: CASSIDGGQPQHF. Looking up the rest from reference TRBV19 and TRBJ1-5 gives the full variable domain: DGGITQSPKYLFRKEGQNVTLSCEQNLNHDAMYWYRQDPGQGLRLIYYSQIVNDFQKGDIAEGYSVSREKKESFPLTVTSAQKNPTAFYLCASSIDGGQPQHFGDGTRLSIL.

This clone came up once. Here the CDR3 reads CAISVQGAYEQYF. The CDR3 nucleotides are TGTGCCATCAGCGTACAGGGGGCCTACGAGCAGTACTTC. The chain employs TRBV10-3 and TRBJ2-7, with 8 bases that match TRBD1. V dropped 6 bases and J dropped 2; count of bases not matched to a gene: 3. CDR1 is ENHRY, CDR2 SYGVKD, per germline. CDR3 length: 13 amino acids.

The chain is built from TRBV7-9 and TRBJ1-6; TRBD1 matches at 7 bases. Germline-derived CDR1 and CDR2 are SEHNR and FQNEAQ (reference sequence). This CDR3 contains 14 residues. J lost 7 bases, V lost 4 bases, and 4 bases had no gene match. Here the CDR3 reads CASSSGTDNSPLHF. Here the CDR3 DNA reads TGTGCCAGCAGCTCCGGGACAGACAATTCACCCCTCCACTTT.

This chain connects TRBV5-4 to TRBJ2-5; D gene unclear. The germline V gene has CDR1 SGHNT and CDR2 YYREEE (reference sequence). CDR3 length: 14 residues. Trimming removed 4 bases at V and 5 bases at J, with 15 bases between. In DNA form, the CDR3 reads TGTGCCAGCAGCCGGGCGAGGATTATGGAGACCCAGTACTTC. It codes for CASSRARIMETQYF.

The rearrangement joins TRBV7-8 to TRBJ1-5; a possible D gene is TRBD1 (5 bases). This CDR3 comprises 14 residues. Germline V gives CDR1 SGHVS, CDR2 FQNEAQ. Trimming stripped 4 bases from V and 5 bases from J, with 12 bases between. CDR3 DNA sequence: TGTGCCAGCAGCTATGGGGCACTTTATCAGCCCCAGCATTTT. Amino acid sequence: CASSYGALYQPQHF.

The chain couples TRBV19 to TRBJ2-7, with D unresolved. The CDR3 loop spans 14 amino acids. Germline CDR1 reads LNHDA; CDR2 reads SQIVND (reference sequence). V was trimmed by 3 bases and J by 5 bases, leaving 14 bases between them. CDR3 nucleotides: TGTGCCAGTAGTATGCAAGGGTCCGTGGACGAGCAGTACTTC. It codes for CASSMQGSVDEQYF.

This chain joins TRBV6-1 and TRBJ2-7; possibly TRBD1 for D (6 bases). V was pared by 8 bases and J by 1 base, with 15 bases between. This CDR3 has 14 residues. Per germline, CDR1 MNHNS and CDR2 SASEGT. The CDR3 protein is CASPRAQGSYEQYF. In DNA form, the CDR3 reads TGTGCCAGCCCTAGGGCACAGGGTTCCTACGAGCAGTACTTC.

This sequence joins TRBV4-2 and TRBJ2-5, with D perhaps matching TRBD1 (6 bases). The CDR3 contains 15 residues. V dropped 4 bases and J dropped 5 bases, with 17 bases sitting between them. Germline CDR1 and CDR2: LGHNA and YNFKEQ. The CDR3 bases are TGTGCCAGCAGCCCCGAACCGCAGGGGCGGGAGACCCAGTACTTC. Protein product: CASSPEPQGRETQYF.